This T cell receptor beta chain came from a study of T cell changes during pregnancy in multiple sclerosis. The CDR3 is 17 amino acids. The junction had 17 bases not matched to a gene; V was cut back by 5 bases and J by 10 bases. CDR1 is SEHNR and CDR2 is FQNEAQ in the germline V gene (reference sequence). Here immunoSEQ multiplex PCR was the method, and the copy in TCRdb shows in-frame clones only, minus some. The sample has more than 45,000 clones, around 94% seen once; the top ten hold around 0.5%. The chain joins TRBV7-9 to TRBJ2-1, with 10 bases fitting TRBD2. The TCR sequence derives from a female donor with multiple sclerosis, enrolled in a pregnancy study. The sequences come from CD4+ T cells from peripheral blood mononuclear cells, collected in the first trimester of pregnancy. For the CDR3, the DNA is TGTGCCAGCAGCGTCACTAGCGGGGTCGTTCCGGTTTGGGAGCAGTTCTTC. Its translation: CASSVTSGVVPVWEQFF.